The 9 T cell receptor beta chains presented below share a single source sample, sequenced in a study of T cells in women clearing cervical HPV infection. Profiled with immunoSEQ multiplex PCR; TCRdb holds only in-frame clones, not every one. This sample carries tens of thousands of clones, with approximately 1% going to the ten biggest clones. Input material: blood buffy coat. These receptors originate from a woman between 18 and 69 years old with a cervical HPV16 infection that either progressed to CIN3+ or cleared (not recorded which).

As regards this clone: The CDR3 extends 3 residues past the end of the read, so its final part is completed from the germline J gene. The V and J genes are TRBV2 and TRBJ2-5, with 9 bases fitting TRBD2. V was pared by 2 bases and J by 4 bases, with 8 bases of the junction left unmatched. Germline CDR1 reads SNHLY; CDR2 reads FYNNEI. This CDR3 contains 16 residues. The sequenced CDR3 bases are TGTGCCAGCAGTGAACTCGGCGGGGGGGATGGAGAGACC. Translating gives CASSELGGGDGET. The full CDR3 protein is CASSELGGGDGETQYF.

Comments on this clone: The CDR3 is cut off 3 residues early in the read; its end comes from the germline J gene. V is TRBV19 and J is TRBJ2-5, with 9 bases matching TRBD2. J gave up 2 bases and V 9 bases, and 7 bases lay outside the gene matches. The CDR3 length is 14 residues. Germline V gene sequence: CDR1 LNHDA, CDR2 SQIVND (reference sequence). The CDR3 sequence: CASSQRGAQETQYF. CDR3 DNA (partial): TGTGCCAGCTCACAGCGGGGGGCACAAGAGACC.

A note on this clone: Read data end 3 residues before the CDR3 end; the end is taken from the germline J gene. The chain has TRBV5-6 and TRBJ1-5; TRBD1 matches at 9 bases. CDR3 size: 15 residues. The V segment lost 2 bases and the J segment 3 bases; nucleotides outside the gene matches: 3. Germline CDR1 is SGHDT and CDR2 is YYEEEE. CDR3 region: CASSLGDRDNQPQHF. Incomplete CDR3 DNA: TGTGCCAGCAGCTTAGGGGACAGGGACAATCAGCCC.

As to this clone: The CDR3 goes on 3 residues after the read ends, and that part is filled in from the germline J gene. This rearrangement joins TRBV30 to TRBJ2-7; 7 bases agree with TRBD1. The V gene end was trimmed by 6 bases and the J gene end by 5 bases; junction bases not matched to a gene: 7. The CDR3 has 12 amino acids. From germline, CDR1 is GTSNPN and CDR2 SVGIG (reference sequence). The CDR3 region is CACTRDSHEQYF. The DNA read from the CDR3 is TGTGCCTGCACCCGGGACAGCCACGAG.

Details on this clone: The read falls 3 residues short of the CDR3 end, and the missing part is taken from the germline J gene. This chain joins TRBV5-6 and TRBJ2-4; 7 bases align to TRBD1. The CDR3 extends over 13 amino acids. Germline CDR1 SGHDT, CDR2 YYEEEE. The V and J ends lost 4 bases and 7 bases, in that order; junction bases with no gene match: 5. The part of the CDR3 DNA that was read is TGTGCCAGCAGCCGGACAGGACCGAACATT. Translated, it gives CASSRTGPNI. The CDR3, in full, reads CASSRTGPNIQYF.

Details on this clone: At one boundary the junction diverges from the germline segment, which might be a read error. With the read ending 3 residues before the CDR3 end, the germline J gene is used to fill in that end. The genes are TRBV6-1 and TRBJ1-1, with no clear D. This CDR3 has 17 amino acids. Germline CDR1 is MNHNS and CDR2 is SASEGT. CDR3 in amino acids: CASSEGLALAMNTGAFF. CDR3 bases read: TGTGCCAGCAGTGAAGGATTGGCCTTAGCGATGAACACTGGA.

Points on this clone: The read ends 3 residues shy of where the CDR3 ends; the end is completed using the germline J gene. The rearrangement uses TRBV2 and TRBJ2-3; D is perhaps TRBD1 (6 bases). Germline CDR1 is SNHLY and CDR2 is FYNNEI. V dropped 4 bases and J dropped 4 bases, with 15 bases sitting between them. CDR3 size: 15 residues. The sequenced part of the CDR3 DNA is TGTGCCAGCAGTGTAGACAGGATCTCTGCAGATACG. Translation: CASSVDRISADT. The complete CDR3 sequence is CASSVDRISADTQYF.

The CDR3 loop is CASSLGSGQPQPQHF. The CDR3 DNA, read in part, is TGTGCCAGCAGCTTAGGTTCCGGTCAACCTCAGCCC. The rearrangement links TRBV7-2 to TRBJ1-5; no clear D. Read coverage stops 3 residues before the CDR3 terminus; the germline J gene supplies the remainder. The germline V and J ends were trimmed by 1 base and 6 bases, with 13 bases remaining between them. The CDR3 spans 15 residues. CDR1 and CDR2 (germline): SGHTA, FQGNSA.

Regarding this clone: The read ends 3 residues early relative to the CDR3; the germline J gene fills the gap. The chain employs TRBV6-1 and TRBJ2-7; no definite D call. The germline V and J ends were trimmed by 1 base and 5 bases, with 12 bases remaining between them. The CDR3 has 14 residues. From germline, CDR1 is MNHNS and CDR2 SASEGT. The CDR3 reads CASSEGLLRNEQYF. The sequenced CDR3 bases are TGTGCCAGCAGTGAAGGACTTCTACGTAACGAG.